This entry describes one TCR beta chain. The entry originates in a study of OX40 agonist ivuxolimab in advanced cancers. Clones were read by immunoSEQ multiplex PCR, and TCRdb kept only the in-frame ones, dropping some. The sample lists about 61,000 clones, around 86% occurring once. Germline CDR1 reads SGHAT; CDR2 reads FQNNGV. The CDR3 loop spans 15 amino acids. The ends lost 5 bases at V and 6 bases at J; junction bases unmatched: 8. This TCR came from an adult with an advanced solid tumor such as melanoma, head and neck, liver or kidney cancer. V is TRBV11-2 and J is TRBJ2-2, with 8 bases that match TRBD1. The specimen comprised CD4+ or CD8+ T cells sorted from blood, sampled in a trial of the OX40 agonist ivuxolimab. The CDR3 DNA is TGTGCCAGCAGCCTCCTCAGGGGGCGTCCCGGGGAGCTGTTTTTT. It translates to CASSLLRGRPGELFF. The full variable domain, its missing parts supplied by reference TRBV11-2 and TRBJ2-2, is EAGVAQSPRYKIIEKRQSVAFWCNPISGHATLYWYQQILGQGPKLLIQFQNNGVVDDSQLPKDRFSAERLKGVDSTLKIQPAKLEDSAVYLCASSLLRGRPGELFFGEGSRLTVL.